This entry lists 21 T cell receptor beta chains sequenced from one sample in a study of Ad26.COV2.S vaccination and SARS-CoV-2 variants. Here immunoSEQ multiplex PCR was the method, and the copy in TCRdb shows in-frame clones only, minus some. The sample shows about 420,000 clones, 88% of them seen only once. Treatment described: approximately 18 received Ad26.COV2.S at low or high dose, single or two shots; five or six received placebo; per-sample allocation not given. Vaccine and placebo recipients were sampled on day 63 after the first injection. The sequenced sample was peripheral blood, obtained in a trial of Ad26.COV2.S vaccine versus placebo. These receptors were obtained from a person between 18 and 60 years old who received the Ad26.COV2.S COVID-19 vaccine or a placebo.

This chain uses TRBV4-1 with TRBJ1-2; 8 nucleotides agree with TRBD1. CDR1 MGHRA and CDR2 YSYEKL come from the germline V gene. CDR3 length: 12 amino acids. J lost 4 bases, V lost 5 bases, and 0 bases had no gene match. The DNA for the CDR3 is TGCGCCAGCAGCGGACAGGGCTATGGCTACACCTTC. Its translation: CASSGQGYGYTF.

The CDR3 DNA reads as TGTGCCAGCAGCGGTGCCTCGTGGAATTCACCCCTCCACTTT. This encodes CASSGASWNSPLHF. V gene TRBV5-4 combines with J gene TRBJ1-6; no firm D call. CDR1 SGHNT and CDR2 YYREEE come from the germline V gene (reference sequence). Trimming shortened V by 4 bases and J by 7 bases, and 12 bases separated the two germline ends. The CDR3 totals 14 residues.

In DNA form, the CDR3 reads TGTGCCACCGTCGTCCCACAGGGGGCACCCTACGAGCAGTACTTC. Protein: CATVVPQGAPYEQYF. V and J are TRBV2 and TRBJ2-7; 9 bases line up with TRBD1. Germline trimming cut 10 bases from V and 2 bases from J; bases unmatched to any gene: 12. The CDR3 covers 15 residues. In germline, CDR1 is SNHLY, CDR2 FYNNEI.

CDR3 coding DNA: TGCGCCAGCAGCCAAGTCGGGGGACAGGGTCAGCAGTACTTC. Encoded protein: CASSQVGGQGQQYF. This chain joins TRBV4-3 and TRBJ2-7, with 9 nucleotides matching TRBD1. The length of the CDR3 is 14 residues. Germline V CDR1 and CDR2: LGHNA, YSLEER. V shed 1 base, J shed 8 bases, and the junction held 6 bases outside the gene matches.

The chain combines TRBV5-1 with TRBJ1-3, with 8 bases matching TRBD1. The germline CDR1 and CDR2 sequences are SGHRS and YFSETQ. Unmatched junction bases numbered 5, after V lost 0 bases and J lost 6 bases. The CDR3 extends over 15 amino acids. The DNA for the CDR3 is TGCGCCAGCAGCTTGGGGGGACAGGTGGAAAACACCATATATTTT. This gives the protein CASSLGGQVENTIYF.

The chain is built from TRBV25-1 and TRBJ2-5; D not resolved. This CDR3 spans 12 amino acids. Per germline, CDR1 MGHDK and CDR2 SYGVNS. Trimming left V 3 bases short and J 7 bases short, with 9 bases between. This chain's CDR3 is CASSDEWRTQYF. The CDR3, as DNA: TGTGCCAGCAGTGATGAGTGGAGGACCCAGTACTTC.

The chain carries TRBV19 and TRBJ2-3; no reliable D call. From germline, CDR1 is LNHDA and CDR2 SQIVND (reference sequence). The CDR3 length is 13 residues. Between the trimmed V and J ends, which lost 6 bases and 5 bases, there was a span of 12 bases. CDR3 amino acids: CASRNILQDTQYF. CDR3 DNA sequence: TGTGCCAGTAGAAACATTCTTCAAGATACGCAGTATTTT.

This chain connects TRBV4-1 to TRBJ2-7; 8 bases agree with TRBD1. With V trimmed by 0 bases and J by 4 bases, 14 bases remained unmatched. The CDR3 loop spans 18 amino acids. From germline, CDR1 is MGHRA and CDR2 YSYEKL. The CDR3 sequence is CASSQELSGQVVFYEQYF. The CDR3, as DNA: TGCGCCAGCAGCCAAGAACTTTCGGGACAGGTTGTTTTTTACGAGCAGTACTTC.

The CDR3 spells CASSSSDRGDVGAFF. The CDR3, as DNA: TGTGCCAGTAGTTCATCGGACAGGGGAGACGTGGGAGCTTTCTTT. V and J are TRBV19 and TRBJ1-1, with TRBD1 matching 9 bases. CDR3 length: 15 residues. After removal of 5 bases from V and 10 bases from J, the junction contained 14 bases not matched to a gene. Germline V lookup: CDR1 LNHDA, CDR2 SQIVND (reference sequence).

This clone was detected once. V usage is TRBV10-2 and J usage is TRBJ1-6, with 10 bases that match TRBD1. J gave up 6 bases and V 7 bases, and 3 bases lay outside the gene matches. Germline V gives CDR1 WSHSY, CDR2 SAAADI. This CDR3 comprises 14 residues. The CDR3 DNA sequence: TGCGCCAGCACTGGACAGGGGGTTAATTCACCCCTCCACTTT. It codes for CASTGQGVNSPLHF.

The chain employs TRBV28 and TRBJ1-2; 9 nucleotides agree with TRBD1. The V gene's germline CDR1 is MDHEN and CDR2 SYDVKM. The CDR3 spans 14 residues. With 6 bases clipped from V and 5 bases from J, the junction kept 7 bases outside the gene matches. The CDR3 here is CASRLTGGWYGYTF. CDR3 sequence (DNA): TGTGCCAGCAGGTTGACAGGGGGTTGGTATGGCTACACCTTC.

Worth noting for this clone: Other nucleotide sequences in the sample specify the same CDR3. This sequence joins TRBV6-5 and TRBJ2-2; D remains ambiguous. Germline CDR1 and CDR2: MNHEY and SVGAGI. The CDR3 is 13 amino acids. V shed 2 bases and J shed 8 bases, with 9 bases lying between them. This chain's CDR3 is CASSYTKAGELFF. CDR3 nucleotide sequence: TGTGCCAGCAGTTACACCAAGGCAGGGGAGCTGTTTTTT.

This clone was seen a single time. V and J are TRBV6-1 and TRBJ1-2; perhaps TRBD1 as D (6 bases). Trimming pared 3 bases from V and 2 bases from J, leaving 13 bases between. The CDR3 runs 15 residues. Germline lookup yields CDR1 MNHNS and CDR2 SASEGT. CDR3 sequence (DNA): TGTGCCAGCAGTGACCAGGGGAGGTCAAACTATGGCTACACCTTC. The encoded protein is CASSDQGRSNYGYTF.

This chain connects TRBV28 to TRBJ2-7, with 9 bases matching TRBD2. CDR1 is MDHEN, CDR2 SYDVKM, per germline. The CDR3 contains 14 residues. V shed 2 bases and J 6 bases; nucleotides not matched to a gene: 5. DNA for the CDR3: TGTGCCAGCAGTTTAGCGCGGGGGGGCCGCGAGCAGTACTTC. Protein: CASSLARGGREQYF.

The chain carries TRBV6-2 or TRBV6-3 and TRBJ2-1; D possibly matches TRBD1 or TRBD2 (6 bases each). CDR3 length: 15 amino acids. Per the germline V gene, CDR1 is MNHEY and CDR2 is SVGEGT. The ends were cut back, 2 bases at V and 3 bases at J, with 11 bases in the middle. CDR3 loop: CASSYEGGSYNEQFF. DNA of the CDR3: TGTGCCAGCAGTTACGAGGGGGGCAGCTACAATGAGCAGTTCTTC.

The chain uses TRBV15 and TRBJ2-1; TRBD2 might be the D (5 bases). Germline assignment: CDR1 LNHNV and CDR2 YYDKDF (reference sequence). This CDR3 has 14 residues. Trimming took off 8 bases at V and 1 base at J, with 12 bases between the two ends. The CDR3 nucleotides are TGTGCCACCCGGGATGGGAGTTCCTACAATGAGCAGTTCTTC. The encoded protein is CATRDGSSYNEQFF.

The rearrangement links TRBV14 to TRBJ2-7, with D possibly TRBD1 on 5 matching bases. This CDR3 has 13 amino acids. V lost 0 bases and J lost 5, with 8 bases in between. Germline CDR1 reads SGHDN; CDR2 reads FVKESK. In DNA form, the CDR3 reads TGTGCCAGCAGCCAAGACAGGGCCCACGAGCAGTACTTC. The encoded protein is CASSQDRAHEQYF.

The chain joins TRBV5-6 to TRBJ1-6, with D perhaps matching TRBD1 (5 bases). Germline CDR1 is SGHDT and CDR2 is YYEEEE. Deletions cut 0 bases from V and 5 bases from J, with 9 bases between. The CDR3 sequence is 15 residues long. The CDR3 reads CASSLGGADNSPLHF. The CDR3, as DNA: TGTGCCAGCAGCTTGGGAGGGGCGGATAATTCACCCCTCCACTTT.

In its sample, this clone was seen once. The chain couples TRBV11-2 to TRBJ2-5, with D unclear. Germline CDR1 reads SGHAT; CDR2 reads FQNNGV. The V and J ends lost 1 base and 5 bases respectively, with 14 bases between them. The length of the CDR3 is 15 residues. DNA for the CDR3: TGTGCCAGCAGCTTAGTGGGTTCGTCGTGGGAGACCCAGTACTTC. Its protein is CASSLVGSSWETQYF.

The gene calls are TRBV9 and TRBJ1-5; D may be TRBD1 (5 bases). Trimming took off 0 bases at V and 5 bases at J, with 12 bases between the two ends. The germline CDR1 and CDR2 sequences are SGDLS and YYNGEE. The CDR3 sequence is 15 residues long. The CDR3 bases are TGTGCCAGCAGCGTAGGAAGCAGGGTGGATCAGCCCCAGCATTTT. Amino acids: CASSVGSRVDQPQHF.

This rearrangement joins TRBV7-3 to TRBJ2-2, with 7 bases fitting TRBD1. The ends lost 5 bases at V and 5 bases at J; junction bases unmatched: 5. The CDR3 covers 14 residues. Germline V gives CDR1 SGHTA, CDR2 FQGTGA. CDR3 DNA: TGTGCCAGCAGCCTAGACAGGGTAACCGGGGAGCTGTTTTTT. Translated: CASSLDRVTGELFF.